This is a list of T cell receptor beta chains from one sample in a study of T cell changes during pregnancy in multiple sclerosis. Assay used: immunoSEQ multiplex PCR; TCRdb lists only in-frame clones, some missing. The sample holds 25,000 to 30,000 clones, 75% to 90% seen once. The specimen comprised CD4+ T cells from peripheral blood mononuclear cells, sampled in the first trimester of pregnancy. Receptors originate from a female donor in good health, enrolled as a control in a pregnancy study. Both conserved end residues are part of each CDR3. The D gene is left open where the match is weak. Expanded clones are given a class, and other clones once, few, many or no size at all.

d_call: TRBD2; clone_size: NA; j_call: TRBJ2-3; v_call: TRBV6-1; cdr3_aa: CASSEQLAVADTQYF; cdr3_nt: TGTGCCAGCAGTGAACAACTAGCGGTGGCAGATACGCAGTATTTT
d_call: NA; clone_size: NA; j_call: TRBJ2-1; v_call: TRBV7-9; cdr3_aa: CASSFKVRVGNEQFF; cdr3_nt: TGTGCCAGCAGCTTTAAAGTCAGGGTGGGCAATGAGCAGTTCTTC
d_call: NA; clone_size: once; j_call: TRBJ2-1; v_call: TRBV11-2; cdr3_aa: CASSLVSSPHEQFF; cdr3_nt: TGTGCCAGCAGCTTAGTATCCTCCCCCCATGAGCAGTTCTTC
d_call: NA; clone_size: NA; j_call: TRBJ1-2; v_call: TRBV5-6; cdr3_aa: CASSNSYGYTF; cdr3_nt: TGTGCCAGCAGCAACAGCTATGGCTACACCTTC
d_call: TRBD1; clone_size: NA; j_call: TRBJ2-7; v_call: TRBV16; cdr3_aa: CASSQSLRGRPEQYF; cdr3_nt: TGTGCCAGCAGCCAATCGTTGAGGGGGCGCCCCGAGCAGTACTTC
d_call: TRBD1; clone_size: NA; j_call: TRBJ2-7; v_call: TRBV6-5; cdr3_aa: CASRAPQGASEQYF; cdr3_nt: TGTGCCAGCAGAGCACCTCAGGGGGCGTCCGAGCAGTACTTC
d_call: NA; clone_size: NA; j_call: TRBJ2-1; v_call: TRBV7-3; cdr3_aa: CASSLSQGGLNEQFF; cdr3_nt: TGTGCCAGCAGCTTAAGTCAGGGGGGATTGAATGAGCAGTTCTTC
d_call: NA; clone_size: NA; j_call: TRBJ1-2; v_call: TRBV7-9; cdr3_aa: CASSLSGLYGYTF; cdr3_nt: TGTGCCAGCAGCTTATCAGGGCTCTATGGCTACACCTTC
d_call: TRBD1; clone_size: NA; j_call: TRBJ1-4; v_call: TRBV28; cdr3_aa: CASSAGTGVTNEKLFF; cdr3_nt: TGTGCCAGCAGTGCCGGGACAGGGGTAACTAATGAAAAACTGTTTTTT
d_call: TRBD1; clone_size: once; j_call: TRBJ1-3; v_call: TRBV7-8; cdr3_aa: CASSLGGTGVSGNTIYF; cdr3_nt: TGTGCCAGCAGCTTAGGAGGGACAGGGGTCTCTGGAAACACCATATATTTT
d_call: NA; clone_size: NA; j_call: TRBJ1-5; v_call: TRBV6-5; cdr3_aa: CASETPYQPQHF; cdr3_nt: TGTGCCAGTGAGACACCGTATCAGCCCCAGCATTTT
d_call: TRBD2; clone_size: NA; j_call: TRBJ2-3; v_call: TRBV7-3; cdr3_aa: CASSPNLAGFGDTQYF; cdr3_nt: TGTGCCAGCAGCCCTAACCTAGCGGGCTTCGGGGATACGCAGTATTTT
d_call: NA; clone_size: NA; j_call: TRBJ1-1; v_call: TRBV5-1; cdr3_aa: CASSPGQNTEAFF; cdr3_nt: TGCGCCAGCAGCCCGGGACAAAACACTGAAGCTTTCTTT
d_call: TRBD1; clone_size: NA; j_call: TRBJ1-6; v_call: TRBV11-2; cdr3_aa: CASSPTGEAYNSPLHF; cdr3_nt: TGTGCCAGCAGCCCCACAGGGGAAGCCTATAATTCACCCCTCCACTTT
d_call: NA; clone_size: NA; j_call: TRBJ2-7; v_call: TRBV7-8; cdr3_aa: CASSSPPGLLYEQYF; cdr3_nt: TGTGCCAGCAGCTCGCCACCGGGACTGTTATACGAGCAGTACTTC
d_call: TRBD1; clone_size: NA; j_call: TRBJ1-1; v_call: TRBV6-5; cdr3_aa: CASSSPGGTEAFF; cdr3_nt: TGTGCCAGCAGTTCCCCAGGGGGGACTGAAGCTTTCTTT
d_call: NA; clone_size: NA; j_call: TRBJ1-6; v_call: TRBV6-1; cdr3_aa: CASSGEGSSYNSPLHF; cdr3_nt: TGTGCCAGCAGTGGTGAAGGGAGCTCCTATAATTCACCCCTCCACTTT
d_call: TRBD2; clone_size: NA; j_call: TRBJ2-2; v_call: TRBV10-2; cdr3_aa: CASSPGAGAVGELFF; cdr3_nt: TGCGCCAGCTCGCCGGGAGCGGGGGCAGTCGGGGAGCTGTTTTTT
d_call: TRBD1; clone_size: few; j_call: TRBJ1-1; v_call: TRBV23-1; cdr3_aa: CASSQEGAWGLNTEAFF; cdr3_nt: TGCGCCAGCAGTCAAGAGGGGGCCTGGGGACTGAACACTGAAGCTTTCTTT
d_call: TRBD1; clone_size: NA; j_call: TRBJ2-3; v_call: TRBV18; cdr3_aa: CASSPGTGAPDTQYF; cdr3_nt: TGTGCCAGCTCACCCGGGACAGGGGCCCCAGATACGCAGTATTTT
d_call: TRBD1; clone_size: once; j_call: TRBJ2-7; v_call: TRBV2; cdr3_aa: CASYGTGKVGPYEQYF; cdr3_nt: TGTGCCAGCTATGGGACAGGGAAAGTGGGCCCCTACGAGCAGTACTTC
d_call: TRBD1; clone_size: NA; j_call: TRBJ2-6; v_call: TRBV14; cdr3_aa: CASSQDRPGGGSGANVLTF; cdr3_nt: TGTGCCAGCAGCCAAGATCGGCCAGGGGGCGGGTCTGGGGCCAACGTCCTGACTTTC
d_call: TRBD2; clone_size: NA; j_call: TRBJ2-6; v_call: TRBV7-2; cdr3_aa: CASSQREGAVGANVLTF; cdr3_nt: TGTGCCAGCAGCCAGCGGGAGGGGGCGGTCGGGGCCAACGTCCTGACTTTC
d_call: NA; clone_size: few; j_call: TRBJ2-1; v_call: TRBV5-4; cdr3_aa: CASSLSSSRQLYNEQFF; cdr3_nt: TGTGCCAGCAGCTTGAGTAGCTCGAGACAGCTCTACAATGAGCAGTTCTTC